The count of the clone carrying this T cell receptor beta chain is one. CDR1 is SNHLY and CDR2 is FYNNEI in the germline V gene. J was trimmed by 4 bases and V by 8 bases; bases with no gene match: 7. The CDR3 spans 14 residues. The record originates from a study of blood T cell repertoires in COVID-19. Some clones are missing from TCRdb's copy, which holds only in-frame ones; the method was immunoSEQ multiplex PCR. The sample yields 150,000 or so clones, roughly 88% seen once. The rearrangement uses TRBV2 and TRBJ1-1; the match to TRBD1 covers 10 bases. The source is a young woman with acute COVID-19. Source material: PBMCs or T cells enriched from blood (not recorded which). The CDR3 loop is CASAGRTGGTEAFF. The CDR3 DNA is TGTGCCAGCGCAGGCCGGACAGGGGGCACTGAAGCTTTCTTT.